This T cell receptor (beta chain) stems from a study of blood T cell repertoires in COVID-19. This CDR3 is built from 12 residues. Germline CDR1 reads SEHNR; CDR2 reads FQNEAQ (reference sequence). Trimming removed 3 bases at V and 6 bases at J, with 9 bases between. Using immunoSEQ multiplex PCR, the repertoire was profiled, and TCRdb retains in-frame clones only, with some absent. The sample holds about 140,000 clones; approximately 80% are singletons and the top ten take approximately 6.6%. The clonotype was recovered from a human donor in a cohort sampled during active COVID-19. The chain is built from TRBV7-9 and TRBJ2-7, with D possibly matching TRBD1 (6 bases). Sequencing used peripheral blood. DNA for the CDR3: TGTGCCAGCAGCTTCACAGGGACCGAGCAGTACTTC. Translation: CASSFTGTEQYF.